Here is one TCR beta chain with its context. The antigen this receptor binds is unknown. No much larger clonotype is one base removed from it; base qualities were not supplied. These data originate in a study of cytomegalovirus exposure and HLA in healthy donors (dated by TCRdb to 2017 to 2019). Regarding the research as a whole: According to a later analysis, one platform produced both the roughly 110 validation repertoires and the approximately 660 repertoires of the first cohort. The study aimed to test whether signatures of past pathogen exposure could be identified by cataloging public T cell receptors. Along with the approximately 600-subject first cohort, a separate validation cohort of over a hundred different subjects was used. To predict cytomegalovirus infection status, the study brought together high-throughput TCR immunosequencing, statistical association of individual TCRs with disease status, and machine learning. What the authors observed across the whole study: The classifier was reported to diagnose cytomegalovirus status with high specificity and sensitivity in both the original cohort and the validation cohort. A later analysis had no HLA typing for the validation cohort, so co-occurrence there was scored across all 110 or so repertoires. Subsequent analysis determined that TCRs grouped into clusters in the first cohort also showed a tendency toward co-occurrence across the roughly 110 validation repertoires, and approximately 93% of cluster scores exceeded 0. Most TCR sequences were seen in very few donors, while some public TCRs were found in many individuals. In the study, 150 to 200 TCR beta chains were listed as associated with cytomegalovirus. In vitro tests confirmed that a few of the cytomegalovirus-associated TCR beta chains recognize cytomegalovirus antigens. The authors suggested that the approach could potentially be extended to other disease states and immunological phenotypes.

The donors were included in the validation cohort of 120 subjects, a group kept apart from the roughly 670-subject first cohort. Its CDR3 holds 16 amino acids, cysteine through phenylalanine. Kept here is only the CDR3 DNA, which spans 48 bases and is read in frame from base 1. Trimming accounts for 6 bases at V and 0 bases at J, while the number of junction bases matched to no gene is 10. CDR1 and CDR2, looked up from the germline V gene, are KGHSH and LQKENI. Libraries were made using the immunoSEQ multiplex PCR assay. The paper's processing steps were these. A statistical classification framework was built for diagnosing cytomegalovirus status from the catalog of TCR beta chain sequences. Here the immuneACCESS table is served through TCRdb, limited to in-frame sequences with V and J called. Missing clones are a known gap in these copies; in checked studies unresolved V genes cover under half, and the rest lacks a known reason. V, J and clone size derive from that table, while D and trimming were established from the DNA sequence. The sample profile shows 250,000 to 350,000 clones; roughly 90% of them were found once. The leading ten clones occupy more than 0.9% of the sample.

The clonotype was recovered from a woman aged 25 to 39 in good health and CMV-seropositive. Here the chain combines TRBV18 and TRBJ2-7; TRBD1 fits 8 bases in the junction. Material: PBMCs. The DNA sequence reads TGTGCCAGCTCCCCCCTCCCGGGACAGGACTCCTACGAGCAGTACTTC. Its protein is CASSPLPGQDSYEQYF.